The clone carrying this T cell receptor beta chain was found a few times. The antigen is not known. CDR1 and CDR2 from the germline V gene are SEHNR and FQNEAQ (reference sequence). The CDR3 covers 13 residues. Between the trimmed V and J ends, which lost 1 base and 7 bases, there was a span of 10 bases. Sorting that relied on CD45RO/CCR7/CD25/CD127/CD95/CD27 yielded CD4+ naive, central memory, regulatory and stem cell-like memory cells. Each sorted population was over 98% pure. These data are taken from a study of beta chain features in type 1 diabetes. The wider study: Examination covered fewer than 110 million sorted cells spanning all samples. Study-wide results and limits: Researchers could not determine here whether HLA type influences TCRB rearrangement.

Sequenced material consisted of expressed TCRB transcripts (all of the isolated RNA was reverse transcribed). Clones were sequenced by immunoSEQ multiplex PCR, and TCRdb holds only the in-frame ones, with some missing. The sample includes 130,000 to 150,000 clones, about 51% seen only once; the top ten take over 0.4%. This chain joins TRBV7-9 and TRBJ1-2, with D unclear. The clonotype was recovered from a man aged 18 to 29 in good health. Sequencing was performed on Tregs from blood. The CDR3 DNA reads TGTGCCAGCAGCTTAGAGCGCAGACCTGGCTACACCTTC. It specifies CASSLERRPGYTF.